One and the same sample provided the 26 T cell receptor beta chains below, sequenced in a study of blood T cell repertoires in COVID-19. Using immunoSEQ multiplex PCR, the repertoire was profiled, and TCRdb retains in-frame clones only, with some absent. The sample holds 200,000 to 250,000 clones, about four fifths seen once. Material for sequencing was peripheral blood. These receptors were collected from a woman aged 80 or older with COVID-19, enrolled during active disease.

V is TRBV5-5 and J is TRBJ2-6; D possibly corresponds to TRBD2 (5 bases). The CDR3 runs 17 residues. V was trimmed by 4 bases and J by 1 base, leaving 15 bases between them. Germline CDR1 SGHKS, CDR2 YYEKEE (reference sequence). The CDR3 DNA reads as TGTGCCAGCAGCGTGGGGTCGCGCGGGTCTGGGGCCAACGTCCTGACTTTC. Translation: CASSVGSRGSGANVLTF.

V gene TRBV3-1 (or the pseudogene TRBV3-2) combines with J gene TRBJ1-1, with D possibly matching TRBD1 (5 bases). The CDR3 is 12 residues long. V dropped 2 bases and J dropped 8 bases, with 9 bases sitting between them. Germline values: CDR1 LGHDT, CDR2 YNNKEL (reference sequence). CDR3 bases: TGTGCCAGCAGCCAATCAGGGATAGAAGCTTTCTTT. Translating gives CASSQSGIEAFF.

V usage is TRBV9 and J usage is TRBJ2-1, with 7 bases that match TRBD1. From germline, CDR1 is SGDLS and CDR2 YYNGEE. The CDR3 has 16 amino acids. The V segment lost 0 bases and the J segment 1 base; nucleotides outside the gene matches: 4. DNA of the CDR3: TGTGCCAGCAGCGTAGGAGGGGGCGAGTCCTACAATGAGCAGTTCTTC. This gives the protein CASSVGGGESYNEQFF.

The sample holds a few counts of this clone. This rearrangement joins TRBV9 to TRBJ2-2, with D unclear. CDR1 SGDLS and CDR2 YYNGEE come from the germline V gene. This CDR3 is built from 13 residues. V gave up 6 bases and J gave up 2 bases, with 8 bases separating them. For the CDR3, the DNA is TGTGCCAGCATGGCCCAAAACACCGGGGAGCTGTTTTTT. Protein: CASMAQNTGELFF.

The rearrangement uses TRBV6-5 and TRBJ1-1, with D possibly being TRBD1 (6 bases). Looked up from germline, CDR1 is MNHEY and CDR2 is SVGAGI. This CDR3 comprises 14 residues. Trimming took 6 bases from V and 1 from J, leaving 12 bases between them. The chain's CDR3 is CASSGTPRNTEAFF. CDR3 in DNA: TGTGCCAGCAGCGGGACACCCAGGAACACTGAAGCTTTCTTT.

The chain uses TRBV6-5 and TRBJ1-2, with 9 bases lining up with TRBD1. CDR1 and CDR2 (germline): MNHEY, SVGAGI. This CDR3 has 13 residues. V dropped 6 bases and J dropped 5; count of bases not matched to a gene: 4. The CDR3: CASRQGAGYGYTF. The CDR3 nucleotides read TGTGCCAGCAGACAGGGGGCGGGTTATGGCTACACCTTC.

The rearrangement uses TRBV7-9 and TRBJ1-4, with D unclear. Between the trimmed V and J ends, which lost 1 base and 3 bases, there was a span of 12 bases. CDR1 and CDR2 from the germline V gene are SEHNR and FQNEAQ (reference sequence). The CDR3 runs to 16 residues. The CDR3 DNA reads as TGTGCCAGCAGCTTAGAGCGGAGCGGGGCTAATGAAAAACTGTTTTTT. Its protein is CASSLERSGANEKLFF.

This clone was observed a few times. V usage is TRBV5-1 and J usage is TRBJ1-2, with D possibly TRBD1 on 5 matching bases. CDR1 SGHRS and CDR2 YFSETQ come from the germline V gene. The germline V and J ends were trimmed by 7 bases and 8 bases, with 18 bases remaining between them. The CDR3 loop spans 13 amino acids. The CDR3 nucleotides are TGCGCCAGCCGACAGCCCCCCTATGAAGGCTACACCTTC. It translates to CASRQPPYEGYTF.

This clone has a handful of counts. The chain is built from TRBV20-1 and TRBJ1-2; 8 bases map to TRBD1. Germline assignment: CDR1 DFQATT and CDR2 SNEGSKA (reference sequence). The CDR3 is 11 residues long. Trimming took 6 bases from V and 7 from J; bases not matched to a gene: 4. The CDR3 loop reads CSAQGAPGYTF. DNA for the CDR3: TGCAGTGCGCAGGGGGCGCCTGGCTACACCTTC.

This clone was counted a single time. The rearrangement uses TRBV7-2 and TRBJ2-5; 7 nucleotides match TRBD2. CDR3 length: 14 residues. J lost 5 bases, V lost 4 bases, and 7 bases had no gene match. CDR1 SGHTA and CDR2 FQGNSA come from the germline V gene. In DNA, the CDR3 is TGTGCCAGCAGCTCCGGGGGGACCTGGGAGACCCAGTACTTC. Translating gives CASSSGGTWETQYF.

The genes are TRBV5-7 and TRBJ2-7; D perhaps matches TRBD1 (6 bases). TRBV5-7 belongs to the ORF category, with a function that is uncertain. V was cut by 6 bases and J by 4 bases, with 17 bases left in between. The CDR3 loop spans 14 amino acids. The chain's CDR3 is CASTQGPLEYEQYF. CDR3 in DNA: TGTGCCAGCACACAGGGACCTCTCGAATACGAGCAGTACTTC.

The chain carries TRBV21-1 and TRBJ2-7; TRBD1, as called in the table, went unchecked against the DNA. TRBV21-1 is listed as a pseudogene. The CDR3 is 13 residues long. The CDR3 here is CASGHGDSYEQYF. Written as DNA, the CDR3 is TGTGCCAGCGGACATGGGGACTCCTACGAGCAGTACTTC.

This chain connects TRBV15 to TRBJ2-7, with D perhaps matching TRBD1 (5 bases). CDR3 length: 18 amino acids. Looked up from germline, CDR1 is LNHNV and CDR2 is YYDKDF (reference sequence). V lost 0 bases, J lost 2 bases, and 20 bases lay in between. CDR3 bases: TGTGCCACCAGCAGAGAGGGGCGGCATAGCCCCGTGACCTACGAGCAGTACTTC. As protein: CATSREGRHSPVTYEQYF.

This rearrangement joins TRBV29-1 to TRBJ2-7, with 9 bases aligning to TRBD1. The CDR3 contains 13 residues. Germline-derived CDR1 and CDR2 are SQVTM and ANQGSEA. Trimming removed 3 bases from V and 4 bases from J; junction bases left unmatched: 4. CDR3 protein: CSVDGTGQYEQYF. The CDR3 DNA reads TGCAGCGTTGACGGGACAGGGCAGTACGAGCAGTACTTC.

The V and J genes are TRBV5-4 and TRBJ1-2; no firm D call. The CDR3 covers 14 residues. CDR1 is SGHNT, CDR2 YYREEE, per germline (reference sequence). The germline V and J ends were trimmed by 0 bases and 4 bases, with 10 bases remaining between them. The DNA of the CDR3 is TGTGCCAGCAGCTTGGTGGTGGGCTCCTATGGCTACACCTTC. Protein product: CASSLVVGSYGYTF.

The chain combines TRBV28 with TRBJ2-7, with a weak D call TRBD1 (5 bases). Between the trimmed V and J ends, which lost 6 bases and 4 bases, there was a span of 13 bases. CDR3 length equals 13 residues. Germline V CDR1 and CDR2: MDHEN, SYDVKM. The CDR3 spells CASSLGPDYEQYF. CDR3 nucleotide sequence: TGTGCCAGCAGCCTGGGGCCCGATTACGAGCAGTACTTC.

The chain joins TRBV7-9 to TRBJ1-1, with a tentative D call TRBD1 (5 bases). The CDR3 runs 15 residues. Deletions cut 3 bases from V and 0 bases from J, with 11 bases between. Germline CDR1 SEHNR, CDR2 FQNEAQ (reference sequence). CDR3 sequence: CASSFPGVLNTEAFF. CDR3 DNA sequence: TGTGCCAGCAGCTTCCCGGGGGTTTTGAACACTGAAGCTTTCTTT.

This CDR3 reads CASSSGTGYETQYF. For the CDR3, the DNA is TGTGCCAGCAGTTCCGGGACAGGGTACGAGACCCAGTACTTC. The rearrangement uses TRBV28 and TRBJ2-5; the match to TRBD1 covers 9 bases. This CDR3 is built from 14 residues. CDR1 is MDHEN and CDR2 is SYDVKM in the germline V gene. With 4 bases clipped from V and 5 bases from J, the junction kept 5 bases outside the gene matches.

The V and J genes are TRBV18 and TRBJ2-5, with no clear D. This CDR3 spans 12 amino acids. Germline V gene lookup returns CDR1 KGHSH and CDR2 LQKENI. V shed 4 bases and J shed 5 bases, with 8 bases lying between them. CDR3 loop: CASSQVGETQYF. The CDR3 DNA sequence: TGTGCCAGCTCACAAGTTGGCGAGACCCAGTACTTC.

The CDR3 coding sequence is TGTGCCAGCAGCCGACTCCAGGGAACTAATGAAAAACTGTTTTTT. Its translation is CASSRLQGTNEKLFF. The rearrangement joins TRBV14 to TRBJ1-4, with D perhaps matching TRBD1 (5 bases). Germline V gene data show CDR1 as SGHDN and CDR2 as FVKESK. V was trimmed by 4 bases and J by 1 base, leaving 10 bases between them. The CDR3 is 15 residues long.

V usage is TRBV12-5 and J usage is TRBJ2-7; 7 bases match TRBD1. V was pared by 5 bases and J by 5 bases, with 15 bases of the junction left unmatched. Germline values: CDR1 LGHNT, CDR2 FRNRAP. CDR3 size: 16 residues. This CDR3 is CASGNTPQGPEDEQYF. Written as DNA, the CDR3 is TGTGCTAGTGGTAACACTCCACAGGGGCCGGAGGACGAGCAGTACTTC.

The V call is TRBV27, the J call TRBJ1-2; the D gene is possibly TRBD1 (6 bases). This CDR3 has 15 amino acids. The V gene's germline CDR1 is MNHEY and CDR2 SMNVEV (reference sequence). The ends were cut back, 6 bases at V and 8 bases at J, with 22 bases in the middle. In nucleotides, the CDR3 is TGTGCCAGCAGAAGCCCCACAACAGGGATTGACGGCTACACCTTC. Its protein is CASRSPTTGIDGYTF.

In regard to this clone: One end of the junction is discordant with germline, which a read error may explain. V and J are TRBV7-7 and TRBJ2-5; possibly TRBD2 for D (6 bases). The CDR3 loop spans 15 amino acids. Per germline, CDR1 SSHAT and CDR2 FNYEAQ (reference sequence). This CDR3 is CASSFGGRGQETQYF. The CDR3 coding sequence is TGTGCTAGCAGCTTCGGCGGGCGGGGACAAGAGACCCAGTACTTC.

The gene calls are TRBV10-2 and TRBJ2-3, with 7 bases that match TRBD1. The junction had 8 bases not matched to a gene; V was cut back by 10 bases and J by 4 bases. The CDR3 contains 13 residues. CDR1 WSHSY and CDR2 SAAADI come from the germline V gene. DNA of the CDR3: TGCGCCACCTCGACAGGGACCCCAGATACGCAGTATTTT. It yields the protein CATSTGTPDTQYF.

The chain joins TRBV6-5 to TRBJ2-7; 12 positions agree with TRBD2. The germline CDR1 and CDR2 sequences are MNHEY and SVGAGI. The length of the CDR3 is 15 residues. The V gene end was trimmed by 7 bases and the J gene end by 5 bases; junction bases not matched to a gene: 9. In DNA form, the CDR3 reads TGTGCCAGCACCAGCCAGACTAGCGGGAGTAACGAGCAGTACTTC. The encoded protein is CASTSQTSGSNEQYF.

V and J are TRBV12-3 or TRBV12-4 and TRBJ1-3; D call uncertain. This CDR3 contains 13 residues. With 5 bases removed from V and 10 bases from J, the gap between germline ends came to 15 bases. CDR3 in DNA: TGTGCCAGCAGTCCGCCGGCGCGGTGGACCATATATTTT. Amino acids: CASSPPARWTIYF.